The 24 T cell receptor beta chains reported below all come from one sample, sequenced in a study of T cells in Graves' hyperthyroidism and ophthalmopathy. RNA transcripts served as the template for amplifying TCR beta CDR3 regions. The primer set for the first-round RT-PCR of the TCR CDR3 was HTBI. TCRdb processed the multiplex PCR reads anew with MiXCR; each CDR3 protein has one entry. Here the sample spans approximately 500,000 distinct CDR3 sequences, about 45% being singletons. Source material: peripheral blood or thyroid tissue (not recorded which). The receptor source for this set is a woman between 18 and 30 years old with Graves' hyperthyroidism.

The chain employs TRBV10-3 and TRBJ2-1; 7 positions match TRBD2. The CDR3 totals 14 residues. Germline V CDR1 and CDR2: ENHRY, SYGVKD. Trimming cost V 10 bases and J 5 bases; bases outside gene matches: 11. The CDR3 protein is CATEAGVFHNEQFF. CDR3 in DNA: TGTGCCACCGAGGCGGGAGTTTTCCACAATGAGCAGTTCTTC.

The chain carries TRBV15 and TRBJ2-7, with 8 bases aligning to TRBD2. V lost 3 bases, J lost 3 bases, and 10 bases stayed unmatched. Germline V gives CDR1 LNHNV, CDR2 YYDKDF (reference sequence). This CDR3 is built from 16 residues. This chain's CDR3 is CATSSQLSGSGYEQYF. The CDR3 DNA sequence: TGTGCCACCAGCAGCCAACTAAGCGGGAGTGGCTACGAGCAGTACTTC.

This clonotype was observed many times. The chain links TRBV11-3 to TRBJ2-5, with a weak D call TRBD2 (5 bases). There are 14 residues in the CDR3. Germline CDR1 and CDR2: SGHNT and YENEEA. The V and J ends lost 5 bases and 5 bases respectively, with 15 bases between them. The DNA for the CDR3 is TGTGCCAGCAGCCGCACCACTAGAGGGGAGACCCAGTACTTC. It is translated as CASSRTTRGETQYF. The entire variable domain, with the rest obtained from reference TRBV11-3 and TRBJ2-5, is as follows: EAGVVQSPRYKIIEKKQPVAFWCNPISGHNTLYWYLQNLGQGPELLIRYENEEAVDDSQLPKDRFSAERLKGVDSTLKIQPAELGDSAVYLCASSRTTRGETQYFGPGTRLLVL.

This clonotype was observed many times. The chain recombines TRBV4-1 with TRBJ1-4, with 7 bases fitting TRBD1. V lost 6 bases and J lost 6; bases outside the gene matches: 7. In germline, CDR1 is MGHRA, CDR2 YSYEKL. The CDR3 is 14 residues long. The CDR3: CASSQGVVDEKLFF. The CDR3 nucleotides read TGCGCCAGCAGTCAGGGGGTAGTGGATGAAAAACTGTTTTTT.

CDR3 sequence (DNA): TGTGCCAGCTCACCGGACATGAACACTGAAGCTTTCTTT. It is translated as CASSPDMNTEAFF. The rearrangement uses TRBV18 and TRBJ1-1; D possibly corresponds to TRBD1 (5 bases). With 3 bases removed from V and 0 bases from J, the gap between germline ends came to 5 bases. Germline V gene sequence: CDR1 KGHSH, CDR2 LQKENI. This CDR3 has 13 residues.

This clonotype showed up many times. The CDR3 reads CASSRPISSYEQYF. DNA of the CDR3: TGTGCCAGCAGCAGGCCTATAAGCTCCTACGAGCAGTACTTC. The chain has TRBV2 and TRBJ2-7, with D unclear. V lost 6 bases and J 0 bases, leaving 12 bases between the germline ends. The germline V gene has CDR1 SNHLY and CDR2 FYNNEI. The CDR3 totals 14 residues.

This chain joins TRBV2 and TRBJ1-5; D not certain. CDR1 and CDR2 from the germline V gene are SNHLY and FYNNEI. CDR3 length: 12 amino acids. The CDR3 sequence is CATREGNQPQHF. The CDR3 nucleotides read TGTGCTACAAGAGAGGGCAATCAGCCCCAGCATTTT.

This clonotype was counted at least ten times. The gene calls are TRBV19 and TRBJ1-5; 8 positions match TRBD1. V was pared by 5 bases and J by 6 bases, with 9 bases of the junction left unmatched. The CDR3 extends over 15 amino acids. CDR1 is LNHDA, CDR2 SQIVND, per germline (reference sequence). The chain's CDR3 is CASSASTGGGQPQHF. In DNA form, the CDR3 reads TGTGCCAGTAGTGCATCTACAGGGGGAGGTCAGCCCCAGCATTTT.

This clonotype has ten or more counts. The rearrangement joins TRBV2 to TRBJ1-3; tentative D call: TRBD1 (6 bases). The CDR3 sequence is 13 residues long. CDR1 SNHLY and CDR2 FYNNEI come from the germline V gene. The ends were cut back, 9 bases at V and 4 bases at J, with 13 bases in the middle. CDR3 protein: CARRDRRGNTIYF. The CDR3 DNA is TGTGCCAGGAGAGACAGGCGGGGAAACACCATATATTTT.

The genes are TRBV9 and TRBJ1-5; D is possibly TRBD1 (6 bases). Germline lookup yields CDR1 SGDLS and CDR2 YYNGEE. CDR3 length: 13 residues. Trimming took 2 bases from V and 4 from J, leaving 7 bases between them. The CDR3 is CASSVGQNQPQHF. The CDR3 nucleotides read TGTGCCAGCAGCGTGGGACAAAATCAGCCCCAGCATTTT. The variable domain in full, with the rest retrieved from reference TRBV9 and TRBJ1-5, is DSGVTQTPKHLITATGQRVTLRCSPRSGDLSVYWYQQSLDQGLQFLIQYYNGEERAKGNILERFSAQQFPDLHSELNLSSLELGDSALYFCASSVGQNQPQHFGDGTRLSIL.

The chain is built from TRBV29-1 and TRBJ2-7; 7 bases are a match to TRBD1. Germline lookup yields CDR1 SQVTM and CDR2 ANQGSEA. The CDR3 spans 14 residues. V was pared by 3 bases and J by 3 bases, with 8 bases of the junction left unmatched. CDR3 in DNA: TGCAGCGTTGACTCGTGGGACAGTGGCTACGAGCAGTACTTC. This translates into CSVDSWDSGYEQYF.

CDR3 in DNA: TGTGCCAGCAGCTCGAGACTAGCGGGATACACCTTC. As protein: CASSSRLAGYTF. The rearrangement joins TRBV7-2 to TRBJ1-2, with D hard to call. Germline CDR1 is SGHTA and CDR2 is FQGNSA. The CDR3 is 12 residues long. V was cut by 4 bases and J by 11 bases, with 14 bases left in between.

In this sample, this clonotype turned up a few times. The CDR3 DNA sequence: TGTGCCAGCAGTTTACAGGGGGGAATGGAAAAACTGTTTTTT. Translating it yields CASSLQGGMEKLFF. The chain couples TRBV27 to TRBJ1-4, with TRBD1 matching 7 bases. The V gene's germline CDR1 is MNHEY and CDR2 SMNVEV (reference sequence). This CDR3 has 14 residues. V shed 2 bases, J shed 8 bases, and the junction held 5 bases outside the gene matches.

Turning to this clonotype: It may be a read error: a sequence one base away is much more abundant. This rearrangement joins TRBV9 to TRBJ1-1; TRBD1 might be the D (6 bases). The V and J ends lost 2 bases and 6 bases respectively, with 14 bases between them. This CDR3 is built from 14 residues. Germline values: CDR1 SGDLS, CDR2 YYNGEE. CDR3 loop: CASSVRGEDAEAFF. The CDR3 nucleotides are TGTGCCAGCAGCGTCAGGGGAGAGGACGCTGAAGCTTTCTTT. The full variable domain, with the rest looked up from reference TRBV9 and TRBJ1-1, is DSGVTQTPKHLITATGQRVTLRCSPRSGDLSVYWYQQSLDQGLQFLIQYYNGEERAKGNILERFSAQQFPDLHSELNLSSLELGDSALYFCASSVRGEDAEAFFGQGTRLTVV.

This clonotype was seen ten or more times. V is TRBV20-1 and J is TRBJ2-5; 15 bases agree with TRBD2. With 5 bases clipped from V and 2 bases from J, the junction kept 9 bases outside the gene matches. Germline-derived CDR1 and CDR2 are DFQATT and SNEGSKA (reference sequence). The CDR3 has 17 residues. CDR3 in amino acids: CSAETGLAGGVQETQYF. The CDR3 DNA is TGCAGTGCTGAAACGGGACTAGCGGGAGGCGTACAAGAGACCCAGTACTTC.

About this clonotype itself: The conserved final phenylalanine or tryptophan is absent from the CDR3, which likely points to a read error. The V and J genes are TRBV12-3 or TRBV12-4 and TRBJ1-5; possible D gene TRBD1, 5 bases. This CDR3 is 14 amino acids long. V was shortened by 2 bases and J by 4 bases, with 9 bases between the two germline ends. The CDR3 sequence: CASSLMGPNQPQHL. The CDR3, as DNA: TGTGCCAGCAGTTTAATGGGGCCGAATCAGCCCCAGCATTTA.

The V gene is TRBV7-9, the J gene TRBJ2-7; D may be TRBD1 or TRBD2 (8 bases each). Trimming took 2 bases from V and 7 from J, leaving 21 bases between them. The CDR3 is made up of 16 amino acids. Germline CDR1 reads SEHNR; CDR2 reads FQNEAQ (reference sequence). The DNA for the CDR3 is TGTGCCAGCAGCTTAATCGGGAGGGGGGGGACAGGTGAGCAGTACTTC. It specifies CASSLIGRGGTGEQYF.

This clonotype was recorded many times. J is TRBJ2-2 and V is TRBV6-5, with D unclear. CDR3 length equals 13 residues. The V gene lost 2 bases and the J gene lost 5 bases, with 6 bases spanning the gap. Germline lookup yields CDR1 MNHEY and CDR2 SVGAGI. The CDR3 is CASSYEGTGELFF. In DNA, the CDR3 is TGTGCCAGCAGTTACGAAGGGACCGGGGAGCTGTTTTTT.

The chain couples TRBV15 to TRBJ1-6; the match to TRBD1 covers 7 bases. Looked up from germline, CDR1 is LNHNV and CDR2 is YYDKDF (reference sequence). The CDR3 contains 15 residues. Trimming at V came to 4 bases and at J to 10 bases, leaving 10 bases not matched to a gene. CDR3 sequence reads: CATSTNRGRGSPLHF. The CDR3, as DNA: TGTGCCACCAGCACGAATAGGGGGCGCGGCTCACCCCTCCACTTT.

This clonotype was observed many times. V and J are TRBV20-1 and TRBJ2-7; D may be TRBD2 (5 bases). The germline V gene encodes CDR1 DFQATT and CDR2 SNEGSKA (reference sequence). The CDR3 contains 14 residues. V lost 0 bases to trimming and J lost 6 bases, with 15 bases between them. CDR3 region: CSARDLREFGEQYF. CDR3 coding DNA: TGCAGTGCTAGAGATCTGAGGGAGTTTGGCGAGCAGTACTTC.

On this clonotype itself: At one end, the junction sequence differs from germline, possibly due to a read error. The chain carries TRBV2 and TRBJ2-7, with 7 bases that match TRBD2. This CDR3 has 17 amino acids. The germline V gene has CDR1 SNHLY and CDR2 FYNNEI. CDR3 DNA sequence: TGTGCCAGCAGTTCCGTCACTAGCGACCCGATCGTCTACGGGCAGTACTTC. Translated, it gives CASSSVTSDPIVYGQYF.

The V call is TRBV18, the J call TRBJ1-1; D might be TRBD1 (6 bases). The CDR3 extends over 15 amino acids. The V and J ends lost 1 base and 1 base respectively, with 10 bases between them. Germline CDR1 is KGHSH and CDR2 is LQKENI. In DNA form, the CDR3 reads TGTGCCAGCTCACCACGGAGGGACACGAACACTGAAGCTTTCTTT. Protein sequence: CASSPRRDTNTEAFF.

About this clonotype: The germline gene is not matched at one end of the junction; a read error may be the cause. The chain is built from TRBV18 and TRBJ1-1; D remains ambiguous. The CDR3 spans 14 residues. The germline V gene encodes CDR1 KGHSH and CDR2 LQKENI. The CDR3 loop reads CASSPQRRGTEAFF. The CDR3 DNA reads TGTGCCAGCTCTCCACAGAGGCGAGGGACTGAAGCTTTCTTT.

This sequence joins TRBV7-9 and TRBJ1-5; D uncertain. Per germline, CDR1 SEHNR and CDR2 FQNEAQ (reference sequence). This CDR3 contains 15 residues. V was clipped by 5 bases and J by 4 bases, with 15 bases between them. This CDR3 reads CASSGQRVTNQPQHF. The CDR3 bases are TGTGCCAGCAGCGGCCAACGGGTAACAAATCAGCCCCAGCATTTT.